This T cell receptor (beta chain) was recovered during a study of blood T cell repertoires in COVID-19. Across the whole study: Acute and convalescent COVID-19 specimens originated in the United States, Italy and Spain. The cDNA or gDNA used as material had been derived from T cells, B-cell-depleted T cells, or PBMCs.

In the original analysis: It was from reference gene primer amplification that nucleated cell counts were estimated. Measured with immunoSEQ multiplex PCR; TCRdb has only the in-frame clones, and not every one. For V, J and clone size, that table is used; D and trimming come from the DNA. The sample shows fewer than 85,000 clones, around 82% of them seen only once. V lost 3 bases to trimming and J lost 4 bases, with 19 bases between them. This CDR3 is 16 amino acids long. The V gene's germline CDR1 is SGHKS and CDR2 YYEKEE (reference sequence). The rearrangement joins TRBV5-5 to TRBJ1-1, with unresolved D. The material sequenced was peripheral blood. This TCR was sampled from a human donor in a cohort sampled during active COVID-19. DNA for the CDR3: TGTGCCAGCAGCTCCCATCCCCGGGCGGGAGGCACTGAAGCTTTCTTT. It is translated as CASSSHPRAGGTEAFF.